This TCR beta chain was sequenced for a study of early T cells in non-severe SARS-CoV-2 infection. About the study: The input, bulk RNA from unsorted whole blood, was sequenced, and chains were unpaired. Study conclusions and caveats: In VDJdb matching, anti-spike CD8 responses were favored while private and CD4 specificities went missing.

Attached unique molecular identifiers marked individual cDNA molecules. One entry per CDR3 protein, called by TCRdb with MiXCR from the 5' RACE reads. The sample has 50,000 to 60,000 distinct CDR3 sequences, more than 9.5% seen once; the top ten hold less than 15%. The CDR3 has 15 amino acids. Germline CDR1 reads SGHKS; CDR2 reads YYEKEE (reference sequence). Comments on this clonotype: Its specificity is unknown. Germline and junction disagree at one end, which may indicate a read error.

The source of this sequence is an adult who was a healthcare worker with PCR-confirmed SARS-CoV-2 infection or an uninfected control (not recorded which). The chain combines TRBV5-5 with TRBJ1-4; TRBD1 matches 10 bases. Sequencing was performed on whole blood. The CDR3 DNA reads as TGTGCCAGCAGCTTGGGACAGGGGGCTAGAGAAAAACTGCTTTTT. Translated, it gives CASSLGQGAREKLLF. Combining the CDR3 with reference TRBV5-5 and TRBJ1-4 gives the whole variable domain DAGVTQSPTHLIKTRGQQVTLRCSPISGHKSVSWYQQVLGQGPQFIFQYYEKEERGRGNFPDRFSARQFPNYSSELNVNALLLGDSALYLCASSLGQGAREKLLFGSGTQLSVL.